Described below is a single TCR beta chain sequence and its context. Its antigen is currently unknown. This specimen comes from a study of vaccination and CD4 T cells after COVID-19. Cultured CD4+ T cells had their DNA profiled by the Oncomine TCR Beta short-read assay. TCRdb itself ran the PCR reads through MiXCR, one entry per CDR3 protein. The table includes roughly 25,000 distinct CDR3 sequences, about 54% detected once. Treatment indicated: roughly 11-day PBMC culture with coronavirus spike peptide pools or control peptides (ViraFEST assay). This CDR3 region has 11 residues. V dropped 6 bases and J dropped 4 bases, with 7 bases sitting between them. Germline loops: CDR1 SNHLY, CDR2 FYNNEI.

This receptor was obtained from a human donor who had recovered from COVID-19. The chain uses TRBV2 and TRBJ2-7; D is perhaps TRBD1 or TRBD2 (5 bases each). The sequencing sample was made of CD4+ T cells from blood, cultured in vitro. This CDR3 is CASRGRYEQYF. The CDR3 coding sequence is TGTGCCAGCAGGGGACGTTACGAGCAGTACTTC.